This is a list of T cell receptor beta chains from one sample in a study of blood T cell repertoires in COVID-19. Sequencing used immunoSEQ multiplex PCR; TCRdb keeps in-frame clones, though not all of them. Here the sample spans over 100,000 clones, approximately 86% being singletons. The sequencing sample was made of peripheral blood. These receptors were taken from a woman between 45 and 65 years old with COVID-19, enrolled during active disease. CDR3s include the opening cysteine and the closing phenylalanine or tryptophan. D genes are given only for firm matches. The size of a clone is reported for some rows only, either as once, few or many, or as a class for expanded clones.

d_call | j_call | v_call | clone_size | cdr3_nt | cdr3_aa
TRBD1 | TRBJ2-1 | TRBV11-2 | NA | TGTGCCAGCAGGCGCATCCGGGACAGGGTCAATGAGCAGTTCTTC | CASRRIRDRVNEQFF
NA | TRBJ2-7 | TRBV11-1 | NA | TGTGCCAGCAGCTTAGACAGGTCTGGCGAGCAGTACTTC | CASSLDRSGEQYF
NA | TRBJ1-1 | TRBV4-1 | NA | TGCGCCAGCAGAACGACAGATGAAGCTTTCTTT | CASRTTDEAFF
NA | TRBJ2-5 | TRBV2 | once | TGTGCCAGCAGTAACCAGGGCTGGTCGGAGACCCAGTACTTC | CASSNQGWSETQYF
TRBD1 | TRBJ1-6 | TRBV19 | once | TGTGCCAGTAGGGACAGGACGAATTCACCCCTCCACTTT | CASRDRTNSPLHF
NA | TRBJ2-3 | TRBV29-1 | NA | TGCAGCGTTGAATTCCAGGGCGCAGATACGCAGTATTTT | CSVEFQGADTQYF
NA | TRBJ1-5 | TRBV6-5 | NA | TGTGCCAGCAGTTACTCGGGGGAGGGAGGCCAGCCCCAGCATTTT | CASSYSGEGGQPQHF
NA | TRBJ1-5 | TRBV12-5 | NA | TGTGCTAGTGGTTTTGGGGGGGCGTGGCAGCCCCAGCATTTT | CASGFGGAWQPQHF
TRBD2 | TRBJ2-3 | TRBV29-1 | NA | TGCAGCGTTGCCACTAGCGGGGGAACAGATACGCAGTATTTT | CSVATSGGTDTQYF
TRBD1 | TRBJ2-7 | TRBV7-2 | NA | TGTGCCAGCAGCCCCTGGACAGGTCCTTCCTACGAGCAGTACTTC | CASSPWTGPSYEQYF
NA | TRBJ1-2 | TRBV7-9 | NA | TGTGCCAGCAGCTTAGGAATGGACAGAGACTATGGCTACACCTTC | CASSLGMDRDYGYTF
NA | TRBJ2-2 | TRBV5-1 | NA | TGCGCCAGCAGCTCCCCAGCGAACACCGGGGAGCTGTTTTTT | CASSSPANTGELFF
NA | TRBJ2-7 | TRBV19 | NA | TGTGCCAGTAGTATAGGTGGCTCCAACGAGCAGTACTTC | CASSIGGSNEQYF
NA | TRBJ2-7 | TRBV3-1/TRBV3-2 | NA | TGTGCCAGCAGCCCTGGAGCGGACTCCTACGAGCAGTACTTC | CASSPGADSYEQYF
TRBD2 | TRBJ2-5 | TRBV10-3 | NA | TGTGCCGCCGGGGAGGGGTTTGAGCGAGAGACCCAGTACTTC | CAAGEGFERETQYF
NA | TRBJ1-1 | TRBV3-1/TRBV3-2 | NA | TGTGCCAGCCGATCACAGTTGAACACTGAAGCTTTCTTT | CASRSQLNTEAFF
NA | TRBJ1-4 | TRBV18 | NA | TGTGCCAGCTCACGAGGGACTAATGAAAAACTGTTTTTT | CASSRGTNEKLFF
NA | TRBJ2-2 | TRBV15 | NA | TGTGCCACCAGCAGAGATTGGGGGGCGAACACCGGGGAGCTGTTTTTT | CATSRDWGANTGELFF
NA | TRBJ1-1 | TRBV29-1 | NA | TGCAGCGTTGACAGGGCCACGAACACTGAAGCTTTCTTT | CSVDRATNTEAFF
NA | TRBJ2-2 | TRBV7-3 | NA | TGTGCCAGCGGGCCCCGACAGCTCGGGGAGCTGTTTTTT | CASGPRQLGELFF
TRBD2 | TRBJ2-1 | TRBV7-3 | NA | TGTGCCAGCAGCCTACAAGGGACTAGCGGGGGCAATGAGCAGTTCTTC | CASSLQGTSGGNEQFF
NA | TRBJ2-2 | TRBV5-1 | few | TGCGCCAGCAGCTTCGTCCCACAGGGGAACACCGGGGAGCTGTTTTTT | CASSFVPQGNTGELFF
TRBD1 | TRBJ2-1 | TRBV6-5 | NA | TGTGCCACCCTACCGGGACAGGGGGCTGGTGAGCAGTTCTTC | CATLPGQGAGEQFF
TRBD1 | TRBJ1-2 | TRBV5-6 | NA | TGTGCCAGCAGTATGTGGACAGGGGGCGTCTATGGCTACACCTTC | CASSMWTGGVYGYTF
TRBD1 | TRBJ2-1 | TRBV6-2/TRBV6-3 | few | TGTGCCAGCAGTTTCCGGGACAGGGAGTTCTTC | CASSFRDREFF
NA | TRBJ1-2 | TRBV10-3 | NA | TGTGCCATCAGTGACCTCGTGCCCGAAGCTATGGGCTACACCTTC | CAISDLVPEAMGYTF
TRBD1 | TRBJ1-1 | TRBV30 | NA | TGTGCCTGGAACCTCCAGGGGGGGAACACTGAAGCTTTCTTT | CAWNLQGGNTEAFF
TRBD1 | TRBJ2-7 | TRBV7-9 | few | TGTGCCAGCAGCTTAGGGGGACAGGGGCCCGAGCAGTACTTC | CASSLGGQGPEQYF
NA | TRBJ2-1 | TRBV11-2 | NA | TGTGCCAGCAGCTTAGTTAGGACTCAATCCTACAATGAGCAGTTCTTC | CASSLVRTQSYNEQFF
TRBD1 | TRBJ2-3 | TRBV7-6 | NA | TGTGCCAGCAGCCTCGACAGGGGCCCTACAGATACGCAGTATTTT | CASSLDRGPTDTQYF
NA | TRBJ1-6 | TRBV10-3 | NA | TGTGCCATCAGTGAGGATGGACAGCTTAATTCACCCCTCCACTTT | CAISEDGQLNSPLHF
NA | TRBJ1-4 | TRBV3-1/TRBV3-2 | few | TGTGCCAGCAGCCAAAAATCATGGGTTCAGGCAACTAATGAAAAACTGTTTTTT | CASSQKSWVQATNEKLFF
TRBD2 | TRBJ2-1 | TRBV7-6 | NA | TGTGCCAGCAGCCCCCACGTAGCGGGGGGTCACAATGAGCAGTTCTTC | CASSPHVAGGHNEQFF
NA | TRBJ2-5 | TRBV30 | once | TGTGCCTGGAGCGCCCCTCTAGAGGCAGCTCAGTACTTC | CAWSAPLEAAQYF
NA | TRBJ1-1 | TRBV7-6 | NA | TGTGCCAGCAGCCCCTCGCAGATGAACACTGAAGCTTTCTTT | CASSPSQMNTEAFF
NA | TRBJ1-2 | TRBV9 | NA | TGTGCCAGCAGCCACACCGGACAGTACTATGGCTACACCTTC | CASSHTGQYYGYTF
NA | TRBJ2-1 | TRBV9 | NA | TGTGCCAGCAGCGTCCGCTCCCAGGGGGGTTACAATGAGCAGTTCTTC | CASSVRSQGGYNEQFF
TRBD1 | TRBJ2-1 | TRBV5-1 | NA | TGCGCCAGCAGCTTGGTGAGGACAGGGGGCTTGGATGAGCAGTTCTTC | CASSLVRTGGLDEQFF
NA | TRBJ2-3 | TRBV11-2 | NA | TGTGCCAGCAGCGAAGGGGAAGCCGGGACGCAGTATTTT | CASSEGEAGTQYF
TRBD1 | TRBJ1-1 | TRBV3-1/TRBV3-2 | NA | TGTGCCAGCAGCCAAGAGACAGGGCGGACTGAAGCTTTCTTT | CASSQETGRTEAFF
TRBD2 | TRBJ2-5 | TRBV7-3 | few | TGTGCCAGCAGCCCTCGGGCGGGGGGCAGGGAGACCCAGTACTTC | CASSPRAGGRETQYF
NA | TRBJ2-3 | TRBV18 | NA | TGTGCCAGCTCACCCGAGGATGGCACAGATACGCAGTATTTT | CASSPEDGTDTQYF
NA | TRBJ1-1 | TRBV19 | NA | TGTGCCAGTAGTATAGATCCCCGCTGGGTAGGAGAAAGTACTGAAGCTTTCTTT | CASSIDPRWVGESTEAFF
TRBD2 | TRBJ2-7 | TRBV19 | NA | TGTGCCAGTAGGCCCGGGACTAGCGGGGGGATCTACGAGCAGTACTTC | CASRPGTSGGIYEQYF
TRBD1 | TRBJ2-1 | TRBV25-1 | NA | TGTGCCAGCGTCTCCTCCGGGACAGTCTCCTACAATGAGCAGTTCTTC | CASVSSGTVSYNEQFF